This TCR beta chain derives from a study of cytomegalovirus exposure and HLA in healthy donors. On the study more broadly: Most genotyped donors, approximately 81% of about 400, had Caucasian-associated genetic ancestry.

In regard to this clone: Its antigen remains unknown.

Trimming took off 5 bases at V and 9 bases at J, with 14 bases between the two ends. This CDR3 spans 13 amino acids. CDR1 is MNHEY and CDR2 is SMNVEV in the germline V gene (reference sequence). Primers: 60 Vbeta forward and 13 Jbeta reverse. TCRdb keeps only in-frame clones here, not all; method: immunoSEQ multiplex PCR. The sample holds 95,000 to 150,000 clones, 75% to 90% seen once. Whole-study results and caveats: Later work associated roughly 15,000 TCR beta sequences with HLA alleles at 0.05 false discovery rate. There were some public TCRs occurring in many donors, but most TCR sequences were rare.

The source is a man aged 35 to 55 in good health and CMV-seronegative. The material sequenced was PBMCs. The V gene is TRBV27, the J gene TRBJ2-1; D not certain. The CDR3 coding sequence is TGTGCCAGCAGTCCAACAAAACGGAGTGAGCAGTTCTTC. Translating it yields CASSPTKRSEQFF.